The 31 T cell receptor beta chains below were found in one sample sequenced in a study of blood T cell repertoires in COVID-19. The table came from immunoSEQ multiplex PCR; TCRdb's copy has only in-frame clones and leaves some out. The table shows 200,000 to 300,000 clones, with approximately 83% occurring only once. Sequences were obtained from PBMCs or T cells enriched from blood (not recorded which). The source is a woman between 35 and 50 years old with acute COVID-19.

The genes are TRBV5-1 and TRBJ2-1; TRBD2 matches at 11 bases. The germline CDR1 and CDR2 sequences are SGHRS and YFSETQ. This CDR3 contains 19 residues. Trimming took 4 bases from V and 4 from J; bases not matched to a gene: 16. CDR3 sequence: CASSPEGLAGGRLYNEQFF. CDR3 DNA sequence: TGCGCCAGCAGCCCGGAGGGGCTAGCGGGAGGACGGCTTTACAATGAGCAGTTCTTC.

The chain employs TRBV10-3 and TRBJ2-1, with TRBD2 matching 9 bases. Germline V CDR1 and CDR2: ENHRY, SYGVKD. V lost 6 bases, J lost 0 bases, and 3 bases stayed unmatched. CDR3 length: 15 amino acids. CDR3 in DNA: TGTGCCATCAGGAATAGCGGGGGCTCCTACAATGAGCAGTTCTTC. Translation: CAIRNSGGSYNEQFF.

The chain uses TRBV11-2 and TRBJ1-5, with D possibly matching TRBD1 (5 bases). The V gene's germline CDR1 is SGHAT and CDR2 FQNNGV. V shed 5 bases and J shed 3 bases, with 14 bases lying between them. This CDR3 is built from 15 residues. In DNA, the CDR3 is TGTGCCAGCAGCAAAGATGGGGCTATCAATCAGCCCCAGCATTTT. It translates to CASSKDGAINQPQHF.

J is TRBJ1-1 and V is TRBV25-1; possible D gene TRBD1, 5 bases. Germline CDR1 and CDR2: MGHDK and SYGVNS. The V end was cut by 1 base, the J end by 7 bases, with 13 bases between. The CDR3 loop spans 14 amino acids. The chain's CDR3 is CASSESGGDDEAFF. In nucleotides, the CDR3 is TGTGCCAGCAGTGAATCGGGGGGAGACGATGAAGCTTTCTTT.

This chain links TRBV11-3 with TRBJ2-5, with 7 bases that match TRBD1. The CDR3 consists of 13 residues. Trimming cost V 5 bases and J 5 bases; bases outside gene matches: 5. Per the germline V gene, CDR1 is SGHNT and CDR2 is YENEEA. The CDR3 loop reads CASSPDRTETQYF. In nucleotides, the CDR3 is TGTGCCAGCAGCCCGGACAGGACGGAGACCCAGTACTTC.

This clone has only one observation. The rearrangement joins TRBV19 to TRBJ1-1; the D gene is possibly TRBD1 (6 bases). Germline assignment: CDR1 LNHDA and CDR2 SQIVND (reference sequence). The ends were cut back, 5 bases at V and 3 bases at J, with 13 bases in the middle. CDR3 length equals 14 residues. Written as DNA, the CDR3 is TGTGCCAGTAGTGCGATACAGGGATACACTGAAGCTTTCTTT. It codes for CASSAIQGYTEAFF.

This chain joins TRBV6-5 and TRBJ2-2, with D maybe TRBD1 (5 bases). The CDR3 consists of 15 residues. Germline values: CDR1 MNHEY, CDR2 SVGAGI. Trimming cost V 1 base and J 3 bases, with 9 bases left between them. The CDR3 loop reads CASSYLGVDTGELFF. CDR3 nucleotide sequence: TGTGCCAGCAGTTACTTAGGGGTTGACACCGGGGAGCTGTTTTTT.

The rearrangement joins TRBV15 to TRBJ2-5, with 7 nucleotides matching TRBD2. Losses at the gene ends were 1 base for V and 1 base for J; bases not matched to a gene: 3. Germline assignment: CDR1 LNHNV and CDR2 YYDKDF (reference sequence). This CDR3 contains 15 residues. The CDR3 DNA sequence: TGTGCCACCAGCAGAGCGGGAGGATCCCAAGAGACCCAGTACTTC. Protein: CATSRAGGSQETQYF.

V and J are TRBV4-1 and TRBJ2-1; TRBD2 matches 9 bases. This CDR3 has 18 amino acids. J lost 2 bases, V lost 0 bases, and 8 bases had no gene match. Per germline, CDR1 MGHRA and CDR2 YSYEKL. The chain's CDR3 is CASSQESPTSGPYNEQFF. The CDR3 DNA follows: TGCGCCAGCAGCCAAGAGTCCCCGACTAGCGGTCCCTACAATGAGCAGTTCTTC.

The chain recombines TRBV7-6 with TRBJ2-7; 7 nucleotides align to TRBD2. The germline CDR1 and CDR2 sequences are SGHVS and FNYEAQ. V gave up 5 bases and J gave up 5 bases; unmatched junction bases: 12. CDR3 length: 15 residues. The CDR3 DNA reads TGTGCCAGCAGCGTACTAGCGCCTTCTCTGGACGAGCAGTACTTC. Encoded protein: CASSVLAPSLDEQYF.

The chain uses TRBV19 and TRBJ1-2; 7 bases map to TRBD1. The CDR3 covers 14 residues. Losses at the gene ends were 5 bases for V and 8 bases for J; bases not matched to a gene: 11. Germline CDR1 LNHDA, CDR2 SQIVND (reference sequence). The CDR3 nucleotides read TGTGCCAGTAGTGAGCAAGACAGGGTTTCGGGCTACACCTTC. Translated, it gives CASSEQDRVSGYTF.

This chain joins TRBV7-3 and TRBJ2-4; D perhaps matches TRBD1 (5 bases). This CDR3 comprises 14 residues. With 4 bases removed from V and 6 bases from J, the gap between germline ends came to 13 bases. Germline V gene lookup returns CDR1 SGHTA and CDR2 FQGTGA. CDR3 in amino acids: CASSSVAQGNIQYF. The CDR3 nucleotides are TGTGCCAGCAGCTCGGTCGCTCAGGGAAACATTCAGTACTTC.

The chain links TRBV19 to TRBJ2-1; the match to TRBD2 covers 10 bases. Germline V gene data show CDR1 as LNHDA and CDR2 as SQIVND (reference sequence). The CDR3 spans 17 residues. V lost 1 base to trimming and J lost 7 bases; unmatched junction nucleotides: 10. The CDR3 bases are TGTGCCAGTAGTATAGGACTAGCGGGCAACCCGGGGAATGAGCAGTTCTTC. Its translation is CASSIGLAGNPGNEQFF.

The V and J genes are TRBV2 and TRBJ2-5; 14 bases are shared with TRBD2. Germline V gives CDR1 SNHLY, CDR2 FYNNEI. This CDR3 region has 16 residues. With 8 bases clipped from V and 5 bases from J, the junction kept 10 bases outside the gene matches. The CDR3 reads CASGTSGSGTGETQYF. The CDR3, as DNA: TGTGCCAGCGGGACTAGCGGGAGTGGGACCGGGGAGACCCAGTACTTC. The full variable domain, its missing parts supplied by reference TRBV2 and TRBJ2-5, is EPEVTQTPSHQVTQMGQEVILRCVPISNHLYFYWYRQILGQKVEFLVSFYNNEISEKSEIFDDQFSVERPDGSNFTLKIRSTKLEDSAMYFCASGTSGSGTGETQYFGPGTRLLVL.

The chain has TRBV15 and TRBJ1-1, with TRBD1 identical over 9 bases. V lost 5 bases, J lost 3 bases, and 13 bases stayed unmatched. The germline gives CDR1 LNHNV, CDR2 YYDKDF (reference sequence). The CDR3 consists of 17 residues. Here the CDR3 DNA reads TGTGCCACCAGCTGGGACAGGGCATGGGGTATAGACACTGAAGCTTTCTTT. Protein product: CATSWDRAWGIDTEAFF.

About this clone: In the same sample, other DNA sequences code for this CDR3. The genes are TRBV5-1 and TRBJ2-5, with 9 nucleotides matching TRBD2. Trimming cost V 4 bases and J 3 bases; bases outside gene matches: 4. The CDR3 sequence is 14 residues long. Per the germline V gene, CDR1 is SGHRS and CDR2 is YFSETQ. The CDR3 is CASSTGLAKETQYF. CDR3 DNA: TGCGCCAGCAGCACGGGACTAGCCAAAGAGACCCAGTACTTC.

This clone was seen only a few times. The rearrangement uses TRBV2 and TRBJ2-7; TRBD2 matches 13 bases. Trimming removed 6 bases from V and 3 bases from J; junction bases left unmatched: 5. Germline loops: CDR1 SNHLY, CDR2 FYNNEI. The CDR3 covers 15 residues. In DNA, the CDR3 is TGTGCCAGCAGCCTAAGGACTAGCGGGAGCTACGAGCAGTACTTC. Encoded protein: CASSLRTSGSYEQYF.

The DNA for the CDR3 is TGTGCCAGCAGCCAAGATGCGACTAGTGACAATGAGCAGTTCTTC. It translates to CASSQDATSDNEQFF. The gene calls are TRBV14 and TRBJ2-1; D possibly corresponds to TRBD2 (6 bases). The CDR3 contains 15 residues. CDR1 and CDR2 (germline): SGHDN, FVKESK. The ends were cut back, 0 bases at V and 5 bases at J, with 11 bases in the middle.

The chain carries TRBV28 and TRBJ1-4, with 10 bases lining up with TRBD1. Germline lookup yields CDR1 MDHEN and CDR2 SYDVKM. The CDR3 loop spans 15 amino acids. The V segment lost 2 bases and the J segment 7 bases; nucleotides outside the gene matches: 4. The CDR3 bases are TGTGCCAGCAGTTTAATGGGACAGGGGTTTGAAAAACTGTTTTTT. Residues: CASSLMGQGFEKLFF.

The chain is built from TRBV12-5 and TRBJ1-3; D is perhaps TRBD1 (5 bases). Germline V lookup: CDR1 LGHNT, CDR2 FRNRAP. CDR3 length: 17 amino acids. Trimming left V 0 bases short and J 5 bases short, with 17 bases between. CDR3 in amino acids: CASGLVLGPRVRNTIYF. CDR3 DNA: TGTGCTAGTGGTTTGGTACTTGGTCCCAGGGTAAGAAACACCATATATTTT.

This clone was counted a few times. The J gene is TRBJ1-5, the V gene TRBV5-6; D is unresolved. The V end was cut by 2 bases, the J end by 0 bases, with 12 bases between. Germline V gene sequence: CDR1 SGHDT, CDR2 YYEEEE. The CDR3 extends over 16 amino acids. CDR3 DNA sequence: TGTGCCAGCAGCTTATACACAGACGTTAGCAATCAGCCCCAGCATTTT. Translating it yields CASSLYTDVSNQPQHF.

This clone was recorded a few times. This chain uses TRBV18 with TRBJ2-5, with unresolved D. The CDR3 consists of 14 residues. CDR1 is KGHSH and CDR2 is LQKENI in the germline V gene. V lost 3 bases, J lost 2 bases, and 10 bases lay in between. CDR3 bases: TGTGCCAGCTCACCGGTAGTGAGGCAAGAGACCCAGTACTTC. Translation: CASSPVVRQETQYF.

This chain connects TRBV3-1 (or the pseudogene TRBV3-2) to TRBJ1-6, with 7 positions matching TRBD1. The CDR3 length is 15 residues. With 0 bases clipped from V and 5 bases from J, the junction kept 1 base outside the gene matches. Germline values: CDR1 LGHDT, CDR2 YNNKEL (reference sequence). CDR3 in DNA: TGTGCCAGCAGCCAAGATACAGGGGATAATTCACCCCTCCACTTT. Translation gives CASSQDTGDNSPLHF.

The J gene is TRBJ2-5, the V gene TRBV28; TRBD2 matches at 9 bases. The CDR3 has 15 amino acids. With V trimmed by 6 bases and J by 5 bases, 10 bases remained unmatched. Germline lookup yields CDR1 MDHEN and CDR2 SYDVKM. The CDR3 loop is CASSNIAGAGETQYF. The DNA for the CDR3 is TGTGCCAGCAGCAACATAGCGGGAGCGGGGGAGACCCAGTACTTC.

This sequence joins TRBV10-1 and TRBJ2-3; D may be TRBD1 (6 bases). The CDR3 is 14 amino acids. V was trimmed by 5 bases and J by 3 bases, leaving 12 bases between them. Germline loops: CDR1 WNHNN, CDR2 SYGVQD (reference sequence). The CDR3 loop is CASSIDRRTDTQYF. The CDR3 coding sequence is TGCGCCAGCAGTATCGACAGGCGGACAGATACGCAGTATTTT.

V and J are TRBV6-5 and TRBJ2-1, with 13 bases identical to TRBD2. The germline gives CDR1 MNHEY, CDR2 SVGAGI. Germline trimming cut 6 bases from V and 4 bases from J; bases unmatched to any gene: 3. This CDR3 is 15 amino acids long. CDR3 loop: CASRGGLAGYNEQFF. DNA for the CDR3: TGTGCCAGCAGGGGGGGACTAGCGGGATACAATGAGCAGTTCTTC.

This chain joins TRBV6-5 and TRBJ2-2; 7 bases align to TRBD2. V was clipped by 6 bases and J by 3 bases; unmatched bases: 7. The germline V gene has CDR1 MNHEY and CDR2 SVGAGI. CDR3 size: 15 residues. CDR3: CASSLGGGDTGELFF. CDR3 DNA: TGTGCCAGCAGCCTGGGTGGGGGGGACACCGGGGAGCTGTTTTTT.

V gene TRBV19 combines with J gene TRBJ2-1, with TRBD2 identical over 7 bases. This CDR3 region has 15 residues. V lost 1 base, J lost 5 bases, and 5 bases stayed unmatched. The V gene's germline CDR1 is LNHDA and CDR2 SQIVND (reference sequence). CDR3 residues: CASSIVAGEDNEQFF. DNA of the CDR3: TGTGCCAGTAGTATAGTTGCGGGAGAGGACAATGAGCAGTTCTTC.

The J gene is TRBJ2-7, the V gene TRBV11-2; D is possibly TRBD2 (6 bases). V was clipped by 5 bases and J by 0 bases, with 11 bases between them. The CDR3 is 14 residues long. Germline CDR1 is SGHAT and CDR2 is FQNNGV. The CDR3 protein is CASSAGPFSYEQYF. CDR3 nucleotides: TGTGCCAGCAGCGCGGGGCCCTTCTCCTACGAGCAGTACTTC. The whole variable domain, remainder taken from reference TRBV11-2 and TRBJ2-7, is EAGVAQSPRYKIIEKRQSVAFWCNPISGHATLYWYQQILGQGPKLLIQFQNNGVVDDSQLPKDRFSAERLKGVDSTLKIQPAKLEDSAVYLCASSAGPFSYEQYFGPGTRLTVT.

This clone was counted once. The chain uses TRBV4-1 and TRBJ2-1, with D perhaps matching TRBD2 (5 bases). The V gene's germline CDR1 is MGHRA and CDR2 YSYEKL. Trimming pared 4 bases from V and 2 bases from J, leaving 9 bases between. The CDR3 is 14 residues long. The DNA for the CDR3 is TGCGCCAGCAGCCTAGCGAACACCTACAATGAGCAGTTCTTC. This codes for CASSLANTYNEQFF.

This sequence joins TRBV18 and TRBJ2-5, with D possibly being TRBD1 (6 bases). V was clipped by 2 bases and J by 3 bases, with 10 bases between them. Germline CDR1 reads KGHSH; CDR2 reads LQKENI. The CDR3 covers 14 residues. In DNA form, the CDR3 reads TGTGCCAGCTCACCAAGGCCAGGGGAAGAGACCCAGTACTTC. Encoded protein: CASSPRPGEETQYF.